Each of the 17 T cell receptor beta chains below was sequenced from the same sample in a study of blood T cell repertoires in COVID-19. TCRdb keeps only in-frame clones here, not all; method: immunoSEQ multiplex PCR. In the table there are 60,000 or so clones, approximately 91% of which are singletons. The material sequenced was peripheral blood. These receptors all stem from a woman in her seventies with active COVID-19.

This clone was observed a few times. This sequence joins TRBV18 and TRBJ1-5; 7 nucleotides align to TRBD1. Germline V gene lookup returns CDR1 KGHSH and CDR2 LQKENI. CDR3 size: 15 residues. Trimming cost V 3 bases and J 6 bases; bases outside gene matches: 8. CDR3 sequence reads: CASSPRQGQVQPQHF. The DNA of the CDR3 is TGTGCCAGCTCACCGCGACAGGGCCAGGTTCAGCCCCAGCATTTT.

The rearrangement links TRBV2 to TRBJ2-5; TRBD2 matches 12 bases. The germline V gene has CDR1 SNHLY and CDR2 FYNNEI. The CDR3 length is 14 residues. The V gene end was trimmed by 3 bases and the J gene end by 4 bases; junction bases not matched to a gene: 0. The CDR3 reads CASSETSGRETQYF. The CDR3 bases are TGTGCCAGCAGTGAGACTAGCGGGAGAGAGACCCAGTACTTC.

The V call is TRBV5-8, the J call TRBJ1-1; tentatively, D is TRBD1 (6 bases). Germline V gives CDR1 SGHTS, CDR2 YDEGEE. The CDR3 extends over 12 amino acids. V was cut by 6 bases and J by 5 bases, with 11 bases left in between. The CDR3 loop is CASNRVRTEAFF. The CDR3 coding sequence is TGTGCCAGCAACAGGGTTCGGACTGAAGCTTTCTTT.

This clone was counted only a few times. The chain has TRBV7-8 and TRBJ1-1, with 7 bases matching TRBD1. The V gene's germline CDR1 is SGHVS and CDR2 FQNEAQ. The CDR3 is made up of 16 amino acids. The V segment lost 7 bases and the J segment 4 bases; nucleotides outside the gene matches: 15. The CDR3 DNA is TGTGCCAGCACCCTCGAGGGGGCACTGAAGGGCACTGAAGCTTTCTTT. The encoded protein is CASTLEGALKGTEAFF.

The J gene is TRBJ1-1, the V gene TRBV28; D gene unclear. CDR1 MDHEN and CDR2 SYDVKM come from the germline V gene. The CDR3 spans 9 residues. V shed 6 bases and J shed 8 bases, with 4 bases lying between them. The CDR3 protein is CASRREAFF. CDR3 nucleotides: TGTGCCAGCAGGCGCGAAGCTTTCTTT.

The chain carries TRBV27 and TRBJ2-7; D is ambiguous. V shed 3 bases and J shed 3 bases, with 9 bases lying between them. Per the germline V gene, CDR1 is MNHEY and CDR2 is SMNVEV (reference sequence). This CDR3 is 13 amino acids long. As DNA, the CDR3 is TGTGCCAGCAGTTTTCGACTTTACTACGAGCAGTACTTC. Translation: CASSFRLYYEQYF.

The rearrangement uses TRBV15 and TRBJ1-5; D is ambiguous. The CDR3 contains 15 residues. Trimming shortened V by 2 bases and J by 4 bases, and 12 bases separated the two germline ends. The V gene's germline CDR1 is LNHNV and CDR2 YYDKDF (reference sequence). CDR3 bases: TGTGCCACCAGCAGACTTGTCGCGAGAAATCAGCCCCAGCATTTT. It is translated as CATSRLVARNQPQHF.

The V gene is TRBV3-1 (or the pseudogene TRBV3-2), the J gene TRBJ2-7; D gene ambiguous. Between the trimmed V and J ends, which lost 3 bases and 3 bases, there was a span of 6 bases. CDR1 and CDR2 from the germline V gene are LGHDT and YNNKEL (reference sequence). The CDR3 has 12 residues. The CDR3 sequence: CASSHADYEQYF. CDR3 in DNA: TGTGCCAGCAGCCACGCAGACTACGAGCAGTACTTC.

The chain combines TRBV5-5 with TRBJ1-2; 7 nucleotides match TRBD1. There are 16 residues in the CDR3. CDR1 is SGHKS and CDR2 is YYEKEE in the germline V gene (reference sequence). V trimming: 2 bases; J trimming: 0 bases; junction bases outside the gene matches: 7. The CDR3 is CASSLKFDRANYGYTF. The CDR3 DNA reads as TGTGCCAGCAGCTTAAAATTCGACAGGGCTAACTATGGCTACACCTTC.

The chain is built from TRBV5-5 and TRBJ1-1; 7 nucleotides line up with TRBD1. Germline V gives CDR1 SGHKS, CDR2 YYEKEE (reference sequence). Germline trimming cut 5 bases from V and 4 bases from J; bases unmatched to any gene: 8. The CDR3 consists of 14 residues. DNA for the CDR3: TGTGCCAGCAGTCGACAGGGTTGGGGCACTGAAGCTTTCTTT. Amino acid sequence: CASSRQGWGTEAFF.

The chain joins TRBV7-8 to TRBJ2-1; 9 positions match TRBD1. The trim removed 1 base at V and 8 bases at J, leaving 6 bases unmatched. CDR3 length: 15 amino acids. Germline loops: CDR1 SGHVS, CDR2 FQNEAQ. CDR3 loop: CASSLGSGQGYEQFF. The CDR3 DNA reads TGTGCCAGCAGCTTAGGTTCGGGACAGGGATATGAGCAGTTCTTC. Variable domain in full (rest from reference TRBV7-8 and TRBJ2-1): GAGVSQSPRYKVAKRGQDVALRCDPISGHVSLFWYQQALGQGPEFLTYFQNEAQLDKSGLPSDRFFAERPEGSVSTLKIQRTQQEDSAVYLCASSLGSGQGYEQFFGPGTRLTVL.

The chain couples TRBV2 to TRBJ2-4; possibly TRBD2 for D (5 bases). CDR1 is SNHLY and CDR2 is FYNNEI in the germline V gene. The CDR3 extends over 15 amino acids. V lost 8 bases and J lost 2, with 16 bases in between. This chain's CDR3 is CASLYDTGTKNIQYF. The DNA for the CDR3 is TGTGCCAGCCTTTACGATACGGGGACCAAAAACATTCAGTACTTC. The full variable domain, completed using reference TRBV2 and TRBJ2-4, is EPEVTQTPSHQVTQMGQEVILRCVPISNHLYFYWYRQILGQKVEFLVSFYNNEISEKSEIFDDQFSVERPDGSNFTLKIRSTKLEDSAMYFCASLYDTGTKNIQYFGAGTRLSVL.

This chain links TRBV6-1 with TRBJ2-2; a weak D match, TRBD2 (6 bases). Germline V gives CDR1 MNHNS, CDR2 SASEGT. The CDR3 is 15 residues long. The ends were cut back, 3 bases at V and 4 bases at J, with 12 bases in the middle. DNA of the CDR3: TGTGCCAGCAGTGAGTCGCTAGCGTCCACCGGGGAGCTGTTTTTT. Protein sequence: CASSESLASTGELFF.

This chain connects TRBV16 to TRBJ1-2; 8 bases fit TRBD1. J lost 0 bases, V lost 0 bases, and 3 bases had no gene match. CDR3 length: 16 residues. Germline assignment: CDR1 KGHSY and CDR2 FQNENV. CDR3 nucleotides: TGTGCCAGCAGCCAATCAGGACAGGGATCTAACTATGGCTACACCTTC. This gives the protein CASSQSGQGSNYGYTF.

The chain uses TRBV18 and TRBJ2-7; 8 nucleotides align to TRBD2. The CDR3 has 15 residues. Germline CDR1 KGHSH, CDR2 LQKENI. Trimming removed 2 bases from V and 2 bases from J; junction bases left unmatched: 5. The CDR3 sequence is CASSPTTSGAYEQYF. The CDR3 nucleotides are TGTGCCAGCTCACCAACAACTAGCGGCGCCTACGAGCAGTACTTC.

The chain carries TRBV28 and TRBJ2-5, with 9 bases aligning to TRBD1. The CDR3 runs to 15 residues. V shed 4 bases, J shed 4 bases, and the junction held 7 bases outside the gene matches. Germline-derived CDR1 and CDR2 are MDHEN and SYDVKM. As DNA, the CDR3 is TGTGCCAGCAGTTACCGGACAGGGGAAGTAGAGACCCAGTACTTC. Amino acids: CASSYRTGEVETQYF.

The chain employs TRBV29-1 and TRBJ1-4; tentatively, D is TRBD1 (5 bases). There are 15 residues in the CDR3. CDR1 and CDR2 (germline): SQVTM, ANQGSEA. CDR3 nucleotides: TGCAGTGCCGCCGGACCCACAGACAGTAATGAAAAACTGTTTTTT. Translated: CSAAGPTDSNEKLFF.